The source of this T cell receptor (beta chain) is a study of blood T cell repertoires in COVID-19. Overall study: Sites in the United States, Italy and Spain provided acute and convalescent COVID-19 samples.

V was shortened by 1 base and J by 4 bases, with 27 bases between the two germline ends. There are 20 residues in the CDR3. CDR1 is LGHNT and CDR2 is FRNRAP in the germline V gene. The authors' processing: Estimated nucleated cell counts came from reference gene primer amplification. Clones were sequenced by immunoSEQ multiplex PCR, and TCRdb holds only the in-frame ones, with some missing. V, J and clone size reflect that table, while D and trimming were determined from the DNA. The data show 110,000 to 150,000 clones, with about 85% seen just once and roughly 1.5% held by the top ten. What was sequenced was peripheral blood. V and J are TRBV12-5 and TRBJ2-3, with a tentative D call TRBD1 (6 bases). The TCR was taken from a human donor in a cohort sampled during active COVID-19. The chain's CDR3 is CASGLGAPYMDTNRADTQYF. CDR3 in DNA: TGTGCTAGTGGTTTGGGGGCCCCGTATATGGACACCAACAGGGCAGATACGCAGTATTTT.